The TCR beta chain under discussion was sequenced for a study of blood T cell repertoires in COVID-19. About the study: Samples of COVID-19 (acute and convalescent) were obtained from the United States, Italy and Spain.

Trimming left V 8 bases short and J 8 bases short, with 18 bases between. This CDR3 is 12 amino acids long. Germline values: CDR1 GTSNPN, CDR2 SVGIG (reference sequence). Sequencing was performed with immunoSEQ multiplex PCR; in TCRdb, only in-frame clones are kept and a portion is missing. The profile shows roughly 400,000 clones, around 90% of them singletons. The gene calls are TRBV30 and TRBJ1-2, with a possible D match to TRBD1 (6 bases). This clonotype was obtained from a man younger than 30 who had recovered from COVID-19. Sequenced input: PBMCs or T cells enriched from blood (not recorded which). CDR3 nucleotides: TGTGCCCGCAAACCCCTGGACAGCGGCTACACCTTC. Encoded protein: CARKPLDSGYTF.